This T cell receptor (beta chain) originates from a study of OX40 agonist ivuxolimab in advanced cancers. Overall study context: Patients assigned to dose escalation were diagnosed with hepatocellular carcinoma, melanoma, renal cell or head and neck cancer. Partial response was recorded in three patients: one hepatocellular carcinoma and two cutaneous melanoma cases.

The CDR3 runs 15 residues. The J segment lost 9 bases and the V segment lost 4 bases, leaving 12 bases of the junction unmatched. Germline V gene data show CDR1 as SGHVS and CDR2 as FNYEAQ. Generated by immunoSEQ multiplex PCR, the TCRdb table keeps only in-frame clones and is missing some. Altogether roughly 24,000 clones are present, approximately 85% being singletons, with the ten largest covering 30% to 40%. General study points: Relative to CD4+ cells, CD8+ T cells on average had more expanded clones.

If patients had autoimmune disease history or systemic immunosuppression, they were excluded. About this clone itself: Its matching antigen is unknown.

Sequenced material: CD4+ or CD8+ T cells sorted from blood, taken in a trial of the OX40 agonist ivuxolimab. The chain has TRBV7-6 and TRBJ2-1; TRBD1 matches at 7 bases. The source is an adult with an advanced solid tumor such as melanoma, head and neck, liver or kidney cancer. The CDR3, as DNA: TGTGCCAGCAGCTCTTGGACAGGATTTTCGACTGAGCAGTTCTTC. It specifies CASSSWTGFSTEQFF. Looking up the rest from reference TRBV7-6 and TRBJ2-1 gives the full variable domain: GAGVSQSPRYKVTKRGQDVALRCDPISGHVSLYWYRQALGQGPEFLTYFNYEAQQDKSGLPNDRFSAERPEGSISTLTIQRTEQRDSAMYRCASSSWTGFSTEQFFGPGTRLTVL.